The 19 T cell receptor beta chains listed next were all sequenced from one sample in a study of T cell responses to AZD1222 COVID-19 vaccine. Repertoires were generated with immunoSEQ multiplex PCR, while TCRdb's copy carries only in-frame clones and drops some. The repertoire consists of roughly 170,000 clones, with approximately 94% occurring once and the leading ten covering 1.6%. The input for sequencing was peripheral blood, taken 28 days after the second AZD1222 dose. The source of these receptors is an adult who received the AZD1222 COVID-19 vaccine.

The rearrangement links TRBV4-1 to TRBJ2-1, with unresolved D. The CDR3 has 11 amino acids. V lost 5 bases, J lost 5 bases, and 4 bases lay in between. Germline V gene sequence: CDR1 MGHRA, CDR2 YSYEKL. CDR3 coding DNA: TGCGCCAGCAGCACCCACAATGAGCAGTTCTTC. Protein product: CASSTHNEQFF.

The chain links TRBV7-2 to TRBJ2-1; 9 bases fit TRBD1. CDR3 length: 15 amino acids. Germline V gene lookup returns CDR1 SGHTA and CDR2 FQGNSA. V lost 5 bases, J lost 0 bases, and 2 bases stayed unmatched. This chain's CDR3 is CASSPGQGSYNEQFF. The CDR3, as DNA: TGTGCCAGCAGCCCGGGACAGGGCTCCTACAATGAGCAGTTCTTC.

This clone has only one observation. The chain joins TRBV9 to TRBJ2-1, with TRBD2 matching 9 bases. The CDR3 has 17 residues. Germline V lookup: CDR1 SGDLS, CDR2 YYNGEE. The V and J ends lost 4 bases and 5 bases, in that order; junction bases with no gene match: 13. The CDR3 DNA sequence: TGTGCCAGCAGCCCCCGCCAGGGAGGCGGGGGGGACAATGAGCAGTTCTTC. It is translated as CASSPRQGGGGDNEQFF.

V and J are TRBV12-5 and TRBJ1-5, with D perhaps matching TRBD1 (5 bases). CDR1 and CDR2 from the germline V gene are LGHNT and FRNRAP. V lost 6 bases and J lost 7, with 19 bases in between. The CDR3 is made up of 15 amino acids. The CDR3 DNA sequence: TGTGCTAGTGGCCTCGACAGTGAACCTGGGCAGCCCCAGCATTTT. This codes for CASGLDSEPGQPQHF.

This chain connects TRBV29-1 to TRBJ2-1; possibly TRBD1 or TRBD2 for D (6 bases each). There are 15 residues in the CDR3. Germline lookup yields CDR1 SQVTM and CDR2 ANQGSEA. The germline V and J ends were trimmed by 3 bases and 1 base, with 13 bases remaining between them. The CDR3 sequence is CSVDSAGQSYNEQFF. The DNA for the CDR3 is TGCAGCGTTGATTCCGCGGGACAATCCTACAATGAGCAGTTCTTC.

The chain recombines TRBV11-1 with TRBJ2-1; D is undetermined. The CDR3 sequence is 14 residues long. Trimming pared 2 bases from V and 10 bases from J, leaving 15 bases between. The germline CDR1 and CDR2 sequences are SGHAT and FQDESV (reference sequence). The CDR3 loop is CASSLPPSQLEQFF. In DNA form, the CDR3 reads TGTGCCAGCAGCTTACCCCCATCCCAGTTGGAGCAGTTCTTC.

J is TRBJ1-2 and V is TRBV3-1 (or the pseudogene TRBV3-2), with 9 positions matching TRBD1. The CDR3 extends over 15 amino acids. Germline V gene sequence: CDR1 LGHDT, CDR2 YNNKEL (reference sequence). The trim removed 0 bases at V and 7 bases at J, leaving 6 bases unmatched. The CDR3 loop reads CASSQDHRGLGGYTF. In DNA, the CDR3 is TGTGCCAGCAGCCAAGACCACAGGGGGCTCGGTGGCTACACCTTC.

This sequence joins TRBV7-2 and TRBJ1-2, with D hard to call. CDR1 SGHTA and CDR2 FQGNSA come from the germline V gene. This CDR3 comprises 14 residues. Trimming pared 1 base from V and 2 bases from J, leaving 8 bases between. The CDR3 is CASSLGIQNYGYTF. CDR3 DNA sequence: TGTGCCAGCAGCTTAGGAATCCAGAACTATGGCTACACCTTC.

V gene TRBV19 combines with J gene TRBJ1-1, with D possibly matching TRBD1 (6 bases). CDR3 length equals 14 residues. Trimming took off 3 bases at V and 8 bases at J, with 16 bases between the two ends. Germline V gene lookup returns CDR1 LNHDA and CDR2 SQIVND (reference sequence). The CDR3, as DNA: TGTGCCAGTAGTATCTACCGGGACACAAAAGAAGCTTTCTTT. It is translated as CASSIYRDTKEAFF.

The CDR3 nucleotides read TGCGCCAGCAGTGACAGATTCTATGGCTACACCTTC. It translates to CASSDRFYGYTF. V and J are TRBV4-1 and TRBJ1-2, with D maybe TRBD1 (5 bases). The length of the CDR3 is 12 residues. Germline V gene sequence: CDR1 MGHRA, CDR2 YSYEKL. The ends were cut back, 6 bases at V and 4 bases at J, with 9 bases in the middle.

The J gene is TRBJ1-1, the V gene TRBV19, with 12 bases matching TRBD1. The germline V gene encodes CDR1 LNHDA and CDR2 SQIVND (reference sequence). The CDR3 runs to 13 residues. With V trimmed by 8 bases and J by 7 bases, 5 bases remained unmatched. The CDR3 reads CASGGQGAIEAFF. The DNA of the CDR3 is TGTGCCAGTGGGGGACAGGGGGCTATTGAAGCTTTCTTT.

The J gene is TRBJ1-3, the V gene TRBV7-2, with no clear D. The CDR3 length is 16 residues. Germline lookup yields CDR1 SGHTA and CDR2 FQGNSA. V was trimmed by 3 bases and J by 2 bases, leaving 14 bases between them. In nucleotides, the CDR3 is TGTGCCAGCAGCTTGGCAGGTGGGCAAACTGGAAACACCATATATTTT. Encoded protein: CASSLAGGQTGNTIYF.

The rearrangement links TRBV25-1 to TRBJ2-5, with D uncertain. The CDR3 contains 12 residues. CDR1 is MGHDK, CDR2 SYGVNS, per germline. Trimming cost V 1 base and J 7 bases, with 7 bases left between them. CDR3 loop: CASSESTWTQYF. The CDR3 DNA is TGTGCCAGCAGTGAATCCACTTGGACCCAGTACTTC.

The J gene is TRBJ2-1, the V gene TRBV6-5; 12 bases line up with TRBD2. Germline trimming cut 2 bases from V and 7 bases from J; bases unmatched to any gene: 6. The CDR3 runs to 16 residues. Germline CDR1 is MNHEY and CDR2 is SVGAGI. The CDR3 region is CASSYPTSGSSNEQFF. The CDR3 bases are TGTGCCAGCAGTTACCCGACTAGCGGGAGCTCTAATGAGCAGTTCTTC.

The rearrangement links TRBV9 to TRBJ2-1; D tentatively reads TRBD1 or TRBD2 (5 bases each). This CDR3 region has 13 residues. Looked up from germline, CDR1 is SGDLS and CDR2 is YYNGEE. Trimming left V 1 base short and J 9 bases short, with 11 bases between. The CDR3 protein is CASSVTRGGEQFF. CDR3 DNA sequence: TGTGCCAGCAGCGTAACCCGGGGCGGTGAGCAGTTCTTC. Based on the CDR3 plus reference TRBV9 and TRBJ2-1, the full variable domain is DSGVTQTPKHLITATGQRVTLRCSPRSGDLSVYWYQQSLDQGLQFLIQYYNGEERAKGNILERFSAQQFPDLHSELNLSSLELGDSALYFCASSVTRGGEQFFGPGTRLTVL.

The chain employs TRBV25-1 and TRBJ1-4, with D tentatively TRBD1 (5 bases). Trimming stripped 3 bases from V and 5 bases from J, with 13 bases between. This CDR3 has 15 amino acids. Germline CDR1 MGHDK, CDR2 SYGVNS. The DNA for the CDR3 is TGTGCCAGCAGTGATCCCAACGGGGCGAATGAAAAACTGTTTTTT. It specifies CASSDPNGANEKLFF.

The rearrangement joins TRBV11-2 to TRBJ2-2, with unresolved D. The V end lost 5 bases, the J end lost 7 bases, and 11 bases lay between the germline ends. From germline, CDR1 is SGHAT and CDR2 FQNNGV. CDR3 size: 13 residues. The CDR3: CASSLELYGELFF. The CDR3 DNA reads as TGTGCCAGCAGCCTCGAGCTTTACGGGGAGCTGTTTTTT.

The CDR3 here is CASSQDSNRAKNIQYF. The CDR3 coding sequence is TGTGCCAGCAGCCAAGATAGTAACAGGGCCAAAAACATTCAGTACTTC. This chain uses TRBV14 with TRBJ2-4, with TRBD1 as a possible D gene (5 bases). Per germline, CDR1 SGHDN and CDR2 FVKESK. The V gene lost 0 bases and the J gene lost 1 base, with 10 bases spanning the gap. The CDR3 loop spans 16 amino acids.

The chain recombines TRBV11-2 with TRBJ1-6; 7 nucleotides match TRBD1. The CDR3 spans 16 residues. J lost 2 bases, V lost 5 bases, and 6 bases had no gene match. In germline, CDR1 is SGHAT, CDR2 FQNNGV. CDR3: CASSTRQGAYNSPLHF. The DNA for the CDR3 is TGTGCCAGCAGCACCCGACAGGGCGCCTATAATTCACCCCTCCACTTT.